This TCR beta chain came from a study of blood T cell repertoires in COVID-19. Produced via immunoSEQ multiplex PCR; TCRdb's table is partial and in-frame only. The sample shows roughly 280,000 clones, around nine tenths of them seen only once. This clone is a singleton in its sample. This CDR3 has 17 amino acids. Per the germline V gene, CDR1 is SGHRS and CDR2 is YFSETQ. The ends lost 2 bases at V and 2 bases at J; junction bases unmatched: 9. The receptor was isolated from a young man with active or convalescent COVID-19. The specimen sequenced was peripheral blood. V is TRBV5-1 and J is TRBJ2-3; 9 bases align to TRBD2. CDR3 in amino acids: CASSLGASGGYTDTQYF. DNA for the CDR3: TGCGCCAGCAGCTTAGGAGCCAGCGGGGGGTACACAGATACGCAGTATTTT.